Below, one T cell receptor beta chain is given with its context. What it binds is unknown. This record belongs to a study of T-cell memory formation after mild COVID-19. Study-level findings and limits: For second-wave clones that peaked at day 37, SARS-CoV-2 specificity went unverified. The main location of contracting CD4+ clones was CM and EM, and that of contracting CD8+ clones was EMRA.

TCRdb analysed the 5' RACE reads with MiXCR anew, one entry per CDR3 protein. The table has roughly 52,000 distinct CDR3 sequences, over 6.5% seen once. The germline CDR1 and CDR2 sequences are MGHRA and YSYEKL. CDR3 length equals 14 residues. V was cut by 1 base and J by 8 bases, with 14 bases left in between. The sequence was obtained from a man between 18 and 35 years old who had mild COVID-19 (a few samples of this study predate the infection). Cell type and time point are not known. The chain couples TRBV4-1 to TRBJ1-2, with D tentatively TRBD1 (6 bases). Sequencing was done on a sample of PBMCs or a T cell subset sorted from them (not recorded which). CDR3 sequence (DNA): TGCGCCAGCAGCCAAGGGAACAGGGTGGGAGGCTACACCTTC. Its translation: CASSQGNRVGGYTF.